The T cell receptor beta chain under discussion was sequenced for a study of OX40 agonist ivuxolimab in advanced cancers. Study-level information: With a range of roughly 23 to 85, age averaged about 58 years, and around 83% were male.

Individuals having autoimmune disease history or systemic immunosuppression were not enrolled. The investigators sampled blood at baseline, at cycle 4 day 1, and at cycle 7 day 1. Here immunoSEQ multiplex PCR was the method, and the copy in TCRdb shows in-frame clones only, minus some. The table has about 67,000 clones, about 88% seen once; the top ten hold around 2%. The CDR3 sequence is 14 residues long. After removal of 7 bases from V and 5 bases from J, the junction contained 10 bases not matched to a gene. CDR1 is SGHRS, CDR2 YFSETQ, per germline. The V gene is TRBV5-1, the J gene TRBJ2-5, with 8 positions matching TRBD2. The sequence came from an adult with an advanced solid tumor such as melanoma, head and neck, liver or kidney cancer. This specimen consisted of CD4+ or CD8+ T cells sorted from blood, obtained in a trial of the OX40 agonist ivuxolimab. In DNA form, the CDR3 reads TGCGCCAGCGGGACCGGGACTAGTAGGGAGACCCAGTACTTC. This sequence encodes CASGTGTSRETQYF.